This T cell receptor (beta chain) came from a study of cytomegalovirus exposure and HLA in healthy donors. Study overall: HLA-typed donors were the source of 80 million to 90 million unique TCRs, which an early data release held.

The primer mix had 60 Vbeta and 13 Jbeta primers. Method: immunoSEQ multiplex PCR; TCRdb's copy keeps in-frame clones and lacks some. Of around 200,000 clones listed, approximately 82% are singletons. The CDR3 loop spans 14 amino acids. Germline assignment: CDR1 SGHRS and CDR2 YFSETQ. The trim removed 4 bases at V and 0 bases at J, leaving 0 bases unmatched. The TCR comes from a woman between 35 and 50 years old in good health and CMV-seronegative. The specimen was PBMCs. The V and J genes are TRBV5-1 and TRBJ2-1; 8 bases are a match to TRBD1. The CDR3: CASSGQGSYNEQFF. In nucleotides, the CDR3 is TGCGCCAGCAGCGGACAGGGCTCCTACAATGAGCAGTTCTTC.